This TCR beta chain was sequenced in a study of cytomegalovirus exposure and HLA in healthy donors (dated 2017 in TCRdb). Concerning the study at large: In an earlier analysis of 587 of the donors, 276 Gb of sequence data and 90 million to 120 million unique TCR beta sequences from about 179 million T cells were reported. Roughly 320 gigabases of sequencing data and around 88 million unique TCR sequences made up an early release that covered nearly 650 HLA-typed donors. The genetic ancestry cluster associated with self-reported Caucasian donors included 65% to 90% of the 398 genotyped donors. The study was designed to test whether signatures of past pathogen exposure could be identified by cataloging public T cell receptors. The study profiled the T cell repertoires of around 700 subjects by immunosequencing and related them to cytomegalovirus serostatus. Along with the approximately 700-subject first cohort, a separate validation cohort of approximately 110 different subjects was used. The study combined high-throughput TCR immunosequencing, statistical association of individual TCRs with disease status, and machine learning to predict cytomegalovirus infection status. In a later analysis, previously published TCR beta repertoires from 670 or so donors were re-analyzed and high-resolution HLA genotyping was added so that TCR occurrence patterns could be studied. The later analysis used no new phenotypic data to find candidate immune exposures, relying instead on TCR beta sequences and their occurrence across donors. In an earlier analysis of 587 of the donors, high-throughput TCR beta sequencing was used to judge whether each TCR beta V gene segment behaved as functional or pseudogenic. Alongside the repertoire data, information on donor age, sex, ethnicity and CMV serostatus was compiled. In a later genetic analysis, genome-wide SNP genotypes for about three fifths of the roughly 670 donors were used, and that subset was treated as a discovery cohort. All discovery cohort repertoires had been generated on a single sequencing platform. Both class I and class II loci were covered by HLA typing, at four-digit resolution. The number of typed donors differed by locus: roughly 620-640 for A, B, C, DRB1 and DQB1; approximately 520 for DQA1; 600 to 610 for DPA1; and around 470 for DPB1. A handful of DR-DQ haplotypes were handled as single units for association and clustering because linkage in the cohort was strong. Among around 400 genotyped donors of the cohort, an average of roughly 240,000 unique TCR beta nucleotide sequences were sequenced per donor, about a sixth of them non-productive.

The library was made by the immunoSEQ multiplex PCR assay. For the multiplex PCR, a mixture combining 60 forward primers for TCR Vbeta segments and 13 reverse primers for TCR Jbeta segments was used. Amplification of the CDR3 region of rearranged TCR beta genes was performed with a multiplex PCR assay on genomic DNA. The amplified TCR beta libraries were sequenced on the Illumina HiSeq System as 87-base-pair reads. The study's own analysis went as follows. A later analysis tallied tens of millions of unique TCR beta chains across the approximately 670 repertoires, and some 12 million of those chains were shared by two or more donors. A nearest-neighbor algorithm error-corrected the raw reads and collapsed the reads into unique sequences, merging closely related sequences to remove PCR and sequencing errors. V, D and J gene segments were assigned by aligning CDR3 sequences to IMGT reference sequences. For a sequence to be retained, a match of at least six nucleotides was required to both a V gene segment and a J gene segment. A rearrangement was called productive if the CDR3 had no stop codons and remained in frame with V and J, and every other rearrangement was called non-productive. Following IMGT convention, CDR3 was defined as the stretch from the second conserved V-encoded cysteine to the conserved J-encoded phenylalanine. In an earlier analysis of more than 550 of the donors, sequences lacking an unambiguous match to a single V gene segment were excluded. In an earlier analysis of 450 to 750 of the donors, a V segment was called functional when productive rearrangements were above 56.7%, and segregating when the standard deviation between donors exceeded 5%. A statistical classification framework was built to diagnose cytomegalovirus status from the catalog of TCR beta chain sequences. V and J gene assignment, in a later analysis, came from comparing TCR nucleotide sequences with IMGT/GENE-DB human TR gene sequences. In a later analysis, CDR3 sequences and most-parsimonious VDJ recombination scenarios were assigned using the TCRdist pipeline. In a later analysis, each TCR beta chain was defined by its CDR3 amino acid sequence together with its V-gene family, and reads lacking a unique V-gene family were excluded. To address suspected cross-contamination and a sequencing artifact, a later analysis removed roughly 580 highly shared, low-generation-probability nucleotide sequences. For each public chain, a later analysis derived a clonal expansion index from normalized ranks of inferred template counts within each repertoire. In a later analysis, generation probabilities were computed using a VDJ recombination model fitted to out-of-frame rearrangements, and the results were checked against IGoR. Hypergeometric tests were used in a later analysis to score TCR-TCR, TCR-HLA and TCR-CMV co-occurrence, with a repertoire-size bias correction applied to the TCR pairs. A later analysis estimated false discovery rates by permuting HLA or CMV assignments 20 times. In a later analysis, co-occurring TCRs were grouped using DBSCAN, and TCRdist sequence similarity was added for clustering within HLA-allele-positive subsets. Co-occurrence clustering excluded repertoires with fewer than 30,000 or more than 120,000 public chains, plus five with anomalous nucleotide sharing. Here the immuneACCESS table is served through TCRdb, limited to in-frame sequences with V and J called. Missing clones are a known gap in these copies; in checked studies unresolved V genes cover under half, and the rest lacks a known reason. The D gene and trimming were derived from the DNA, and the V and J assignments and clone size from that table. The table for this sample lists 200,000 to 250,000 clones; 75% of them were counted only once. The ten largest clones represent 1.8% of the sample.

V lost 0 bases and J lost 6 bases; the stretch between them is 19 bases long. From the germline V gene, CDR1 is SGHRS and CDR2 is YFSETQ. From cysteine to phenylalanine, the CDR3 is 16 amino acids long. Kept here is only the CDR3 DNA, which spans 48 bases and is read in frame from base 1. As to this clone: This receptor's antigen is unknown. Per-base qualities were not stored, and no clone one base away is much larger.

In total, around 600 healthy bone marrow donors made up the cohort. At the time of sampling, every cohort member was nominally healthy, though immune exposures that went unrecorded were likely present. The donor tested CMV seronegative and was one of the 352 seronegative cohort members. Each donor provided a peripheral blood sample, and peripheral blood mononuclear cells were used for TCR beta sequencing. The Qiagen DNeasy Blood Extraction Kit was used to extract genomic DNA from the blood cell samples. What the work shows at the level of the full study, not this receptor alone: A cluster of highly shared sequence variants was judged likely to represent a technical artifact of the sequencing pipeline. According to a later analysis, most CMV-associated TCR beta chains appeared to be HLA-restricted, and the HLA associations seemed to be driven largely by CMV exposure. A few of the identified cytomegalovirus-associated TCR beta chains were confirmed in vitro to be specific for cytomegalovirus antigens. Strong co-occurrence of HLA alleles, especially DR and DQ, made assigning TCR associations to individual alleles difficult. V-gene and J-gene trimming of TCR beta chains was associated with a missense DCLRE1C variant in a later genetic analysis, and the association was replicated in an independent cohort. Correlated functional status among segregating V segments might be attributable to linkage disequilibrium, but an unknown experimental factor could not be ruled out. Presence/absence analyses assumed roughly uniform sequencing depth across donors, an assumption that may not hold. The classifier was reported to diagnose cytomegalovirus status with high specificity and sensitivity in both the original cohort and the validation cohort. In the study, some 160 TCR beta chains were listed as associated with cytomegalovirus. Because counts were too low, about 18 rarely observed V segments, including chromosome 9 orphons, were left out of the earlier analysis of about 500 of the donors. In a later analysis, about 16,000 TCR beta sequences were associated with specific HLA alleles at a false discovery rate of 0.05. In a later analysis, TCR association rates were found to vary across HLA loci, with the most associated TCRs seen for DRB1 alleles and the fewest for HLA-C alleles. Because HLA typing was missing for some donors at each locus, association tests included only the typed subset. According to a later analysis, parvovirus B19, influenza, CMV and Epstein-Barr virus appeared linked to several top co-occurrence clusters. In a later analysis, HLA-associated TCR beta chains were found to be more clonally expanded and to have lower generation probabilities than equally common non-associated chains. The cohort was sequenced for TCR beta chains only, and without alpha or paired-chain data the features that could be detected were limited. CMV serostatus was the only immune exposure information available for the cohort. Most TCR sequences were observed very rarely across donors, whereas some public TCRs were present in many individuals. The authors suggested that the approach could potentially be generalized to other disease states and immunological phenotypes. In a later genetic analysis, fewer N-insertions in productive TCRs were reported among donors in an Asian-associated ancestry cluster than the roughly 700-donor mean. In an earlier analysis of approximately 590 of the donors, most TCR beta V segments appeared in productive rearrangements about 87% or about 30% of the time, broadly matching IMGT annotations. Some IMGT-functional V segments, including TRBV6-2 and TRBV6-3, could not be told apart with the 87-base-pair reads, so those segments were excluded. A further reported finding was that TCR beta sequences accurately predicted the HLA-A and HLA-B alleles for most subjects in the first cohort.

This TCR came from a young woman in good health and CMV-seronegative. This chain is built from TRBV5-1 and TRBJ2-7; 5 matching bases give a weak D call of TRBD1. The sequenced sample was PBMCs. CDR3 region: CASSLEGASPMSEQYF. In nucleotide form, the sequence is TGCGCCAGCAGCTTGGAAGGGGCGAGCCCCATGTCCGAGCAGTACTTC. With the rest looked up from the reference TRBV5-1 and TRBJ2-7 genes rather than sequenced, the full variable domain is KAGVTQTPRYLIKTRGQQVTLSCSPISGHRSVSWYQQTPGQGLQFLFEYFSETQRNKGNFPGRFSGRQFSNSRSEMNVSTLELGDSALYLCASSLEGASPMSEQYFGPGTRLTVT.